These 12 T cell receptor beta chains were sequenced from one sample in a study of cytomegalovirus exposure and HLA in healthy donors. PCR was performed using 60 Vbeta and 13 Jbeta primers. Sequenced by immunoSEQ multiplex PCR; TCRdb stores in-frame clones only, minus some. The data show 150,000 to 200,000 clones, around 87% seen once. Material for sequencing was PBMCs. The receptors originated from a woman younger than 35 in good health and CMV-seronegative.

This chain connects TRBV15 to TRBJ2-1, with D possibly matching TRBD2 (6 bases). This CDR3 has 12 amino acids. The V and J ends lost 4 bases and 15 bases respectively, with 16 bases between them. Germline V gene sequence: CDR1 LNHNV, CDR2 YYDKDF (reference sequence). CDR3 residues: CATSTSGTPSFF. The CDR3 DNA reads as TGTGCCACCAGCACTTCCGGGACTCCGTCGTTCTTC.

This clone was seen just once. The chain links TRBV30 to TRBJ1-3; D is unclear. The germline V and J ends were trimmed by 0 bases and 2 bases, with 8 bases remaining between them. In germline, CDR1 is GTSNPN, CDR2 SVGIG (reference sequence). The CDR3 spans 14 residues. CDR3 residues: CAWSVGVPGNTIYF. The DNA of the CDR3 is TGTGCCTGGAGTGTAGGAGTTCCTGGAAACACCATATATTTT.

The V gene is TRBV29-1, the J gene TRBJ2-2, with TRBD2 as a possible D gene (7 bases). The germline V and J ends were trimmed by 3 bases and 3 bases, with 17 bases remaining between them. CDR1 and CDR2 from the germline V gene are SQVTM and ANQGSEA. The CDR3 contains 16 residues. The DNA of the CDR3 is TGCAGCGTTGACGTGGCGGGGGCGGGGGACACCGGGGAGCTGTTTTTT. This codes for CSVDVAGAGDTGELFF.

J is TRBJ1-1 and V is TRBV6-5; D is uncertain. Germline V lookup: CDR1 MNHEY, CDR2 SVGAGI. Trimming shortened V by 2 bases and J by 8 bases, and 18 bases separated the two germline ends. The CDR3 totals 15 residues. In DNA, the CDR3 is TGTGCCAGCAGTTACCAACCTGTGGCCCAGGTGGAAGCTTTCTTT. Protein sequence: CASSYQPVAQVEAFF.

V usage is TRBV30 and J usage is TRBJ1-1; D remains unclear. The length of the CDR3 is 12 residues. Trimming stripped 1 base from V and 6 bases from J, with 9 bases between. Germline values: CDR1 GTSNPN, CDR2 SVGIG (reference sequence). CDR3 DNA sequence: TGTGCCTGGAGTGGTAACAGTGCTGAAGCTTTCTTT. This translates into CAWSGNSAEAFF.

The rearrangement links TRBV19 to TRBJ2-3, with D unresolved. The length of the CDR3 is 15 residues. CDR1 and CDR2 (germline): LNHDA, SQIVND (reference sequence). Trimming took off 1 base at V and 3 bases at J, with 11 bases between the two ends. CDR3 in amino acids: CASSIGRVLTDTQYF. The DNA of the CDR3 is TGTGCCAGTAGTATAGGCCGGGTCCTAACAGATACGCAGTATTTT.

The chain combines TRBV25-1 with TRBJ1-4; 7 bases are a match to TRBD1. Trimming at V came to 3 bases and at J to 1 base, leaving 5 bases not matched to a gene. This CDR3 is built from 16 residues. From germline, CDR1 is MGHDK and CDR2 SYGVNS. The DNA for the CDR3 is TGTGCCAGCAGTGAGGGGTACAGGGGAACTAATGAAAAACTGTTTTTT. Translating gives CASSEGYRGTNEKLFF.

This chain joins TRBV14 and TRBJ2-3; TRBD1 agrees at 7 bases. V trimming: 4 bases; J trimming: 0 bases; junction bases outside the gene matches: 10. The CDR3 loop spans 17 amino acids. CDR1 is SGHDN and CDR2 is FVKESK in the germline V gene. The DNA for the CDR3 is TGTGCCAGCAGCCCTTTCTCGGACAGGCCTAGCACAGATACGCAGTATTTT. Translation: CASSPFSDRPSTDTQYF.

The chain is built from TRBV13 and TRBJ2-3; 12 bases line up with TRBD2. CDR3 length equals 15 residues. V shed 5 bases, J shed 4 bases, and the junction held 4 bases outside the gene matches. Germline CDR1 and CDR2: PRHDT and FYEKMQ (reference sequence). The CDR3 is CASSPTSGGPDTQYF. In DNA, the CDR3 is TGTGCCAGCAGCCCCACTAGCGGGGGGCCAGATACGCAGTATTTT.

The J gene is TRBJ2-1, the V gene TRBV4-1; possible D gene TRBD1, 7 bases. CDR3 length: 16 residues. V gave up 4 bases and J gave up 9 bases, with 22 bases separating them. Germline values: CDR1 MGHRA, CDR2 YSYEKL. The CDR3 DNA reads as TGCGCCAGCAGCCTCACGGTGGAGGGGGCGCGCAGTGAGCAGTTCTTC. Encoded protein: CASSLTVEGARSEQFF.

This sequence joins TRBV6-5 and TRBJ2-1; 9 nucleotides match TRBD2. V shed 7 bases, J shed 3 bases, and the junction held 7 bases outside the gene matches. This CDR3 is built from 15 residues. Germline V gives CDR1 MNHEY, CDR2 SVGAGI. CDR3 in amino acids: CASTFETSGYNEQFF. CDR3 DNA: TGTGCCAGCACCTTTGAGACTAGCGGCTACAATGAGCAGTTCTTC.

In regard to this clone: The junction differs from germline at one of its ends, possibly a read error. The chain joins TRBV6-1 to TRBJ2-2; D perhaps matches TRBD2 (6 bases). From germline, CDR1 is MNHNS and CDR2 SASEGT. This CDR3 is built from 14 residues. In DNA form, the CDR3 reads TGTGCCAGCAGCACTAGCATGAACACCGGGAAGCTGTTTTTT. This encodes CASSTSMNTGKLFF.